The next 4 T cell receptor beta chains were all read from a single sample in a study of blood T cell repertoires in COVID-19 (dated by TCRdb to the early 2020s). Libraries were constructed by the immunoSEQ multiplex PCR assay. TCRdb took this table from immuneACCESS and kept in-frame rearrangements with V and J called. Such tables lack part of the clones; where checked against another copy, unresolved V genes explain under half of the gap, and the rest is unexplained. The sample profile shows 60,000 to 90,000 clones; about 83% of them were found once. Around 5% of the sample belongs to the ten largest clones. Sequencing used peripheral blood. All receptors derive from an elderly woman with active or convalescent COVID-19.

The sample holds a few counts of this clone. The V gene is TRBV7-2, the J gene TRBJ2-1; 15 positions match TRBD2. There are 17 residues in the CDR3. With V trimmed by 5 bases and J by 5 bases, 7 bases remained unmatched. Germline values: CDR1 SGHTA, CDR2 FQGNSA. This CDR3 is CASSAWTSGGADNEQFF. The CDR3 bases are TGTGCCAGCAGCGCCTGGACTAGCGGGGGGGCCGACAATGAGCAGTTCTTC.

The gene calls are TRBV11-3 and TRBJ2-1; possibly TRBD1 for D (6 bases). V was shortened by 5 bases and J by 4 bases, with 15 bases between the two germline ends. Germline-derived CDR1 and CDR2 are SGHNT and YENEEA. CDR3 length: 15 residues. The CDR3 region is CASSHAGTPYNEQFF. The CDR3 DNA reads TGTGCCAGCAGCCATGCCGGGACACCTTACAATGAGCAGTTCTTC. Using reference TRBV11-3 and TRBJ2-1 for the parts outside the CDR3, the full variable domain is EAGVVQSPRYKIIEKKQPVAFWCNPISGHNTLYWYLQNLGQGPELLIRYENEEAVDDSQLPKDRFSAERLKGVDSTLKIQPAELGDSAVYLCASSHAGTPYNEQFFGPGTRLTVL.

The chain combines TRBV6-6 with TRBJ1-6; D remains unclear. Trimming left V 6 bases short and J 4 bases short, with 13 bases between. This CDR3 spans 15 amino acids. Germline-derived CDR1 and CDR2 are MNHNY and SVGAGI (reference sequence). The CDR3 region has the DNA TGTGCCAGCAGAAATGGGAGGTTTTATAATTCACCCCTCCACTTT. The encoded protein is CASRNGRFYNSPLHF.

The V call is TRBV6-6, the J call TRBJ1-5, with TRBD1 matching over 10 bases. Germline V gene sequence: CDR1 MNHNY, CDR2 SVGAGI (reference sequence). The CDR3 has 15 residues. The J segment lost 6 bases and the V segment lost 7 bases, leaving 9 bases of the junction unmatched. In nucleotides, the CDR3 is TGTGCCAGCAACTCCGGGACAGGGGTGAGTCAGCCCCAGCATTTT. This sequence encodes CASNSGTGVSQPQHF.